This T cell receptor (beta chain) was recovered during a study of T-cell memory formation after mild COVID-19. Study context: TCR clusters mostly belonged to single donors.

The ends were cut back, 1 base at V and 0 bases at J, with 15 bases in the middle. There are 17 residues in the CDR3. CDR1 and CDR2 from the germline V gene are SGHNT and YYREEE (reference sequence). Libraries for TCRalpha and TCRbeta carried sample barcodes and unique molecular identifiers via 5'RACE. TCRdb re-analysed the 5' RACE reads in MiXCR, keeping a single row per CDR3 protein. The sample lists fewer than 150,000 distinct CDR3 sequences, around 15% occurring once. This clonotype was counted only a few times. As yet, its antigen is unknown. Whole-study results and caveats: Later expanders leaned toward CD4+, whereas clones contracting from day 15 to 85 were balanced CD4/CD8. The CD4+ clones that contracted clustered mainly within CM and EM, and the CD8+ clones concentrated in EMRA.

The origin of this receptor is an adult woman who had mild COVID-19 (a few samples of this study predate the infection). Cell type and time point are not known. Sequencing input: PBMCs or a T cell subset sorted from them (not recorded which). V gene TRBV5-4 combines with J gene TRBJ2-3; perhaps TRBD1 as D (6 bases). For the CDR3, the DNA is TGTGCCAGCAGCTTGAGGACAGTCAGTTCTAGCACAGATACGCAGTATTTT. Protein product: CASSLRTVSSSTDTQYF.